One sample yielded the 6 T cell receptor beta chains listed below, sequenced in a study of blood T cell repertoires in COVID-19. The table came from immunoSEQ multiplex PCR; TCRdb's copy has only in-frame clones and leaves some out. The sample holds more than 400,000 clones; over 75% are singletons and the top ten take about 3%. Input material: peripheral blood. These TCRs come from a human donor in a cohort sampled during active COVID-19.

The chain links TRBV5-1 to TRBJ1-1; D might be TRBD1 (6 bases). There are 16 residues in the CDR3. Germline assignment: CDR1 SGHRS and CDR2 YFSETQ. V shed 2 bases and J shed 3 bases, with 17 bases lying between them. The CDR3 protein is CASSFASTGFDTEAFF. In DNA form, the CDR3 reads TGCGCCAGCAGCTTCGCCAGCACAGGGTTCGACACTGAAGCTTTCTTT.

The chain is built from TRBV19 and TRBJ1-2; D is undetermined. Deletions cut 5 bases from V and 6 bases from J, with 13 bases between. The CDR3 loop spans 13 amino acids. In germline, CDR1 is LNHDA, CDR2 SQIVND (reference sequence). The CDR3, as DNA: TGTGCCAGTAGTTTCGAGGAAGCGGATGGCTACACCTTC. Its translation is CASSFEEADGYTF. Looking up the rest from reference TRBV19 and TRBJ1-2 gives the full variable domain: DGGITQSPKYLFRKEGQNVTLSCEQNLNHDAMYWYRQDPGQGLRLIYYSQIVNDFQKGDIAEGYSVSREKKESFPLTVTSAQKNPTAFYLCASSFEEADGYTFGSGTRLTVV.

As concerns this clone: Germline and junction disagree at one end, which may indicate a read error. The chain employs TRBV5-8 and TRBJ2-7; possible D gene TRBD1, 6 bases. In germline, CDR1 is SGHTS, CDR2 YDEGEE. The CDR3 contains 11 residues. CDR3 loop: CASSSPDRRFF. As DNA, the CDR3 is TGTGCCAGCAGCTCCCCCGACAGGCGATTTTTC.

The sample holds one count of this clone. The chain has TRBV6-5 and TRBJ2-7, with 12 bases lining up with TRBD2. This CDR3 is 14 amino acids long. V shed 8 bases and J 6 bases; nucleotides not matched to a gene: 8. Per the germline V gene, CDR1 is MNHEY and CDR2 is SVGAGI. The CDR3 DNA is TGTGCCAGCGGGGGGGGACTAGCGGGTCTCGAGCAGTACTTC. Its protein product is CASGGGLAGLEQYF.

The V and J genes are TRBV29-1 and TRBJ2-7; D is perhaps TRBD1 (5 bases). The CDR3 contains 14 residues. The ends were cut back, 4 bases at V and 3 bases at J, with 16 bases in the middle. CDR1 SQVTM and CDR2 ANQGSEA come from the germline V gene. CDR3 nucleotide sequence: TGCAGCGTTGTCTCGACAGAAGGTCTCTACGAGCAGTACTTC. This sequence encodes CSVVSTEGLYEQYF.

DNA for the CDR3: TGTGCCAGCAGCCAGACAGCTAGCACAGATACGCAGTATTTT. Translating gives CASSQTASTDTQYF. The gene calls are TRBV3-1 (or the pseudogene TRBV3-2) and TRBJ2-3; D perhaps matches TRBD1 (5 bases). V was cut by 3 bases and J by 0 bases, with 7 bases left in between. Germline values: CDR1 LGHDT, CDR2 YNNKEL (reference sequence). CDR3 length equals 14 residues.